Presented here are 17 T cell receptor beta chains from one specimen sequenced in a study of shared clonotypes between healthy human individuals. Produced via immunoSEQ multiplex PCR; TCRdb's table is partial and in-frame only. The sample lists fewer than 3 million clones; around 90% were seen once. Sample: naive CD4+ T cells from PBMCs. Described subset: CD45RA+ positively selected. Receptors originate from a man aged 18 to 35 in good health. Some clones in this sample may be carry-over from other donors' samples.

V is TRBV4-2 and J is TRBJ2-5; 10 bases are shared with TRBD1. CDR1 is LGHNA and CDR2 is YNFKEQ in the germline V gene. The CDR3 is 15 residues long. V lost 6 bases and J lost 2; bases outside the gene matches: 6. In nucleotides, the CDR3 is TGTGCCAGCAGGTGGGGGACAGGGGAACAAGAGACCCAGTACTTC. Amino acid sequence: CASRWGTGEQETQYF.

The rearrangement joins TRBV5-1 to TRBJ1-1; no firm D call. The length of the CDR3 is 14 residues. CDR1 is SGHRS, CDR2 YFSETQ, per germline. Trimming pared 4 bases from V and 5 bases from J, leaving 15 bases between. The CDR3 protein is CASSTLGPETEAFF. DNA for the CDR3: TGCGCCAGCAGCACTCTGGGTCCAGAGACTGAAGCTTTCTTT. The whole variable domain, filled in from reference TRBV5-1 and TRBJ1-1, reads KAGVTQTPRYLIKTRGQQVTLSCSPISGHRSVSWYQQTPGQGLQFLFEYFSETQRNKGNFPGRFSGRQFSNSRSEMNVSTLELGDSALYLCASSTLGPETEAFFGQGTRLTVV.

V and J are TRBV6-1 and TRBJ2-7, with 10 positions matching TRBD2. Germline-derived CDR1 and CDR2 are MNHNS and SASEGT. The CDR3 covers 14 residues. V lost 4 bases, J lost 0 bases, and 0 bases stayed unmatched. The CDR3 spells CASSVAGGSYEQYF. The CDR3 region has the DNA TGTGCCAGCAGTGTAGCGGGAGGCTCCTACGAGCAGTACTTC.

The V call is TRBV13, the J call TRBJ2-6; D gene ambiguous. Germline CDR1 is PRHDT and CDR2 is FYEKMQ (reference sequence). The V end was cut by 3 bases, the J end by 4 bases, with 10 bases between. This CDR3 comprises 15 residues. The CDR3 reads CASSFTTGGANVLTF. Written as DNA, the CDR3 is TGTGCCAGCAGCTTTACCACTGGCGGGGCCAACGTCCTGACTTTC.

To note about this clone: With a much larger clone just one base away, this may be a read error. The rearrangement uses TRBV5-6 and TRBJ2-5; the D is unclear. V was cut by 0 bases and J by 1 base, with 1 base left in between. The CDR3 is 12 amino acids. Per the germline V gene, CDR1 is SGHDT and CDR2 is YYEEEE. This CDR3 reads CASSLGQETQYF. The CDR3 DNA reads TGTGCCAGCAGCTTGGGCCAAGAGACCCAGTACTTC.

Note on this clone: The sample holds other DNA sequences that translate to the same CDR3. The gene calls are TRBV20-1 and TRBJ2-7; D remains ambiguous. This CDR3 contains 11 residues. Trimming removed 0 bases at V and 4 bases at J, with 4 bases between. Germline V lookup: CDR1 DFQATT, CDR2 SNEGSKA (reference sequence). The CDR3 coding sequence is TGCAGTGCTAGAGATATTTACGAGCAGTACTTC. Protein: CSARDIYEQYF.

CDR3 nucleotide sequence: TGTGCCAGAATCTTCGGTTTAGCCAAAAACATTCAGTACTTC. This codes for CARIFGLAKNIQYF. The chain is built from TRBV27 and TRBJ2-4; D gene unclear. Germline CDR1 and CDR2: MNHEY and SMNVEV (reference sequence). V lost 9 bases and J 0 bases, leaving 12 bases between the germline ends. The CDR3 consists of 14 residues.

This clone was seen just once. The chain carries TRBV10-2 and TRBJ2-2; a possible D gene is TRBD2 (5 bases). This CDR3 region has 15 residues. Deletions cut 6 bases from V and 1 base from J, with 12 bases between. CDR1 and CDR2 (germline): WSHSY, SAAADI. The CDR3 protein is CASRRAGQNTGELFF. The CDR3 DNA reads TGCGCCAGCAGGCGGGCTGGCCAGAACACCGGGGAGCTGTTTTTT.

This chain links TRBV7-2 with TRBJ2-3; possible D gene TRBD2, 5 bases. Germline CDR1 SGHTA, CDR2 FQGNSA. V was shortened by 2 bases and J by 3 bases, with 9 bases between the two germline ends. The CDR3 extends over 14 amino acids. The CDR3 here is CASSLRGRTDTQYF. The CDR3 bases are TGTGCCAGCAGCTTAAGAGGGCGTACAGATACGCAGTATTTT.

V and J are TRBV2 and TRBJ2-5, with a possible D match to TRBD1 (6 bases). The CDR3 runs to 13 residues. In germline, CDR1 is SNHLY, CDR2 FYNNEI. Deletions cut 6 bases from V and 5 bases from J, with 13 bases between. CDR3 loop: CASSQDSRETQYF. CDR3 coding DNA: TGTGCCAGCAGCCAGGACAGTCGGGAGACCCAGTACTTC.

The chain carries TRBV2 and TRBJ1-1; 11 positions agree with TRBD1. Trimming at V came to 7 bases and at J to 4 bases, leaving 8 bases not matched to a gene. Germline CDR1 reads SNHLY; CDR2 reads FYNNEI. This CDR3 spans 15 amino acids. In DNA form, the CDR3 reads TGTGCCAGCAACCCGTGGACAGGGGGCTTCACTGAAGCTTTCTTT. Translation: CASNPWTGGFTEAFF.

Points on this clone: Different DNA sequences within this sample yield the same CDR3. The chain uses TRBV5-1 and TRBJ1-2, with TRBD1 matching over 9 bases. V gave up 0 bases and J gave up 2 bases; unmatched junction bases: 2. The germline V gene has CDR1 SGHRS and CDR2 YFSETQ. This CDR3 is 15 amino acids long. The CDR3 sequence: CASSLGGQGNYGYTF. CDR3 DNA: TGCGCCAGCAGCTTGGGTGGACAGGGGAACTATGGCTACACCTTC.

This chain connects TRBV6-4 to TRBJ1-5, with D perhaps matching TRBD1 (6 bases). Deletions cut 10 bases from V and 5 bases from J, with 18 bases between. This CDR3 has 14 amino acids. Per germline, CDR1 MRHNA and CDR2 SNTAGT. The CDR3, as DNA: TGTGCCAACCTGTTGGGGGCCTCCGATCAGCCCCAGCATTTT. Translation gives CANLLGASDQPQHF.

The rearrangement links TRBV28 to TRBJ2-3; perhaps TRBD2 as D (5 bases). Germline assignment: CDR1 MDHEN and CDR2 SYDVKM. The CDR3 totals 16 residues. The V end lost 4 bases, the J end lost 4 bases, and 18 bases lay between the germline ends. The DNA for the CDR3 is TGTGCCAGCAGTTCCCCAATTGCGGGTAGCCCAGATACGCAGTATTTT. It translates to CASSSPIAGSPDTQYF.

This clone was observed a single time. The chain employs TRBV19 and TRBJ2-1; D is undetermined. Germline CDR1 and CDR2: LNHDA and SQIVND (reference sequence). This CDR3 has 13 amino acids. V lost 3 bases and J 8 bases, leaving 11 bases between the germline ends. CDR3 sequence (DNA): TGTGCCAGTAGTATGGAATGGACCGATGAGCAGTTCTTC. Amino acid sequence: CASSMEWTDEQFF.

This clone came up once. The conserved final phenylalanine or tryptophan is absent from the CDR3, which likely points to a read error. No DNA is shown, since the ends of the CDR3 on it are uncertain; the CDR3 is the one TCRdb lists. The chain has TRBV6-1 and TRBJ1-2. Germline-derived CDR1 and CDR2 are MNHNS and SASEGT. The CDR3 totals 13 residues, both ends included. CDR3 sequence reads: CASSEALNGPSLG.

The genes are TRBV5-1 and TRBJ2-3, with 7 bases aligning to TRBD1. From germline, CDR1 is SGHRS and CDR2 YFSETQ. The CDR3 spans 17 residues. The ends lost 3 bases at V and 0 bases at J; junction bases unmatched: 10. CDR3 in amino acids: CASSYRGALSSTDTQYF. Written as DNA, the CDR3 is TGCGCCAGCAGCTACAGGGGAGCCCTCTCTAGCACAGATACGCAGTATTTT.